This TCR beta chain was sequenced in a study of Ad26.COV2.S vaccination and SARS-CoV-2 variants. Findings and limits, study-wide: In vaccinated individuals, spike-specific CD8+ and CD4+ T cell responses reportedly displayed substantial breadth.

Treatment in this sample: 15 to 20 received Ad26.COV2.S at low or high dose, single or two shots; about 5 received placebo; per-sample allocation not given. Material that was analyzed had been drawn on day 63 after the first vaccine or placebo injection. This person who donated was an adult of 18-55 years in Boston. Using immunoSEQ multiplex PCR, the repertoire was profiled, and TCRdb retains in-frame clones only, with some absent. The top ten clones hold about 2.4% of a sample with 430,000 or so clones, roughly nine tenths of them seen once. Remarks on this clone: Its antigen remains unknown.

Germline V lookup: CDR1 KGHSH, CDR2 LQKENI. With 5 bases clipped from V and 5 bases from J, the junction kept 7 bases outside the gene matches. This CDR3 comprises 15 residues. The chain has TRBV18 and TRBJ2-1; TRBD2 agrees at 9 bases. The input for sequencing was peripheral blood, taken in a trial of Ad26.COV2.S vaccine versus placebo. This TCR was sampled from a person aged 18-65 years who received the Ad26.COV2.S COVID-19 vaccine or a placebo. CDR3 nucleotides: TGTGCCAGCTCATGGCTGGCGGGGGGGAACAATGAGCAGTTCTTC. Translated, it gives CASSWLAGGNNEQFF.